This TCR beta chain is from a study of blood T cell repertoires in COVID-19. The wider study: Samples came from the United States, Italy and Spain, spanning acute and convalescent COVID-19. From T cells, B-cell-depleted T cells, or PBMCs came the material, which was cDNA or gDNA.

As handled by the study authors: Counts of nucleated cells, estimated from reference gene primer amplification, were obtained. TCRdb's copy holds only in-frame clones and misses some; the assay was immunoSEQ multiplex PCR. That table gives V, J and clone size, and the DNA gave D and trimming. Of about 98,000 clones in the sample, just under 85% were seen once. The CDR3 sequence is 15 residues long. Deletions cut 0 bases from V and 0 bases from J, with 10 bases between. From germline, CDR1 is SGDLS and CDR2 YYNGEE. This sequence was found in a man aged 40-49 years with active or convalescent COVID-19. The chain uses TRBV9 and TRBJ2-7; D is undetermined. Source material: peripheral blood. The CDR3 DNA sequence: TGTGCCAGCAGCGTAGAAGCTGAGAGCTCCTACGAGCAGTACTTC. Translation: CASSVEAESSYEQYF. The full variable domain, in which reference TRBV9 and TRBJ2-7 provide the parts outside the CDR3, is DSGVTQTPKHLITATGQRVTLRCSPRSGDLSVYWYQQSLDQGLQFLIQYYNGEERAKGNILERFSAQQFPDLHSELNLSSLELGDSALYFCASSVEAESSYEQYFGPGTRLTVT.